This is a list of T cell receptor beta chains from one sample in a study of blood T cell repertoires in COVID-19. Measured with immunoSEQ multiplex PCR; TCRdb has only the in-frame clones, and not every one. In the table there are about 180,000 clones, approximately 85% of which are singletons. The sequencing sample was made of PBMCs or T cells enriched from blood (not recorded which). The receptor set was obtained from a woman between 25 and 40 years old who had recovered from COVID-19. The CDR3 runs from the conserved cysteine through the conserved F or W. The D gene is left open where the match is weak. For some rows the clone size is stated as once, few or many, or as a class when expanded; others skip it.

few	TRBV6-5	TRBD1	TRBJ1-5	TGTGCCGCGACAGAGGACAGGTTTAGCAATCAGCCCCAGCATTTT	CAATEDRFSNQPQHF
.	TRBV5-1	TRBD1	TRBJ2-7	TGCGCCAGCAGCTTGCAGGGACAGGGGTACGAGCAGTACTTC	CASSLQGQGYEQYF
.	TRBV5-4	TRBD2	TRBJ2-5	TGTGCCAGCAGCTCCGGACTAGCGGGGGGGCAAGAGACCCAGTACTTC	CASSSGLAGGQETQYF
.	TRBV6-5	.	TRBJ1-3	TGTGCCAGCAGTTACTCCCTTCCAGGGGCCACCATATATTTT	CASSYSLPGATIYF
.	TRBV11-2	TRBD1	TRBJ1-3	TGTGCCAGCAGCCTCGGGACAGGCTCTGGAAACACCATATATTTT	CASSLGTGSGNTIYF
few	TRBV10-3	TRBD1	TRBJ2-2	TGTGCCATCAGTCCCGGGACAGGCTCCGGGGAGCTGTTTTTT	CAISPGTGSGELFF
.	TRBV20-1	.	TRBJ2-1	TGCAGTGCTAGTCGACTAGTCTACAATGAGCAGTTCTTC	CSASRLVYNEQFF
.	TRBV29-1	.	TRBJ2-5	TGCAGCGTTTTTACGGACAGGGAGGGAGAGACCCAGTACTTC	CSVFTDREGETQYF
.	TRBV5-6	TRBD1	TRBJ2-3	TGTGCCAGCAGCACCCCTCCGGGACAGGGGTCCGCAGATACGCAGTATTTT	CASSTPPGQGSADTQYF
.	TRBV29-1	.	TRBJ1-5	TGCAGCGTCGTCGGGAAACGGGTTTATCAGCCCCAGCATTTT	CSVVGKRVYQPQHF
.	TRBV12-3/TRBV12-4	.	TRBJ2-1	TGTGCCAGCAGTAGAGACTCCTACAATGAGCAGTTCTTC	CASSRDSYNEQFF
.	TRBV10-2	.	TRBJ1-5	TGCGCCAGCAGTGTACCGGGCAATCAGCCCCAGCATTTT	CASSVPGNQPQHF
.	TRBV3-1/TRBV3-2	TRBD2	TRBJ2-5	TGTGCCAGCAGCTCAACTAGCGGGAGGATGGAGACCCAGTACTTC	CASSSTSGRMETQYF
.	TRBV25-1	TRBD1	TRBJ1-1	TGTGCCAGCGGTGGACAGGGGAGGACTGAAGCTTTCTTT	CASGGQGRTEAFF
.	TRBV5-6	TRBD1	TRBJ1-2	TGTGCCAGCAGCCAATCAGTCAGGGGGGCAAACTATGGCTACACCTTC	CASSQSVRGANYGYTF
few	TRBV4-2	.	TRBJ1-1	TGTGCCAGCAGCCACGGGGCTGAAGCTTTCTTT	CASSHGAEAFF
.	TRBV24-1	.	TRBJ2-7	TGTGCCACCCCCAAAAGTGGCCAGACTACCTACGAGCAGTACTTC	CATPKSGQTTYEQYF
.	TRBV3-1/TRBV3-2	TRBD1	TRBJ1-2	TGTGCCAGCAGCCATAGGGGGCGGGTTAACTATGGCTACACCTTC	CASSHRGRVNYGYTF
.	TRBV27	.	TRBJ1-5	TGTGCCAGCAGTTTGGGGGGTGCTCCTAGCAATCAGCCCCAGCATTTT	CASSLGGAPSNQPQHF
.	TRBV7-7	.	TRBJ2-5	TGTGCCAGCAGCTTTCGACTGGGACAATTCGGAGAGACCCAGTACTTC	CASSFRLGQFGETQYF
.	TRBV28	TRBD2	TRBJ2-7	TGTGCCAGCAGTCTCTCCTCAGCGGGAGGCTACGAGCAGTACTTC	CASSLSSAGGYEQYF
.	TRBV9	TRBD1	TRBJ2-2	TGTGCCAGCAGCACGACAGGGTCGGCGACCGGGGAGCTGTTTTTT	CASSTTGSATGELFF
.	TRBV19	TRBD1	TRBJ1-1	TGTGCCAGTAGTATGTCGCCGGGACAGCTATTTGAAGCTTTCTTT	CASSMSPGQLFEAFF
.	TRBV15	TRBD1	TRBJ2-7	TGTGCCACCAGCAGTCGCAAGGCGTGGGGGACAGGGAGCGAGCAGTACTTC	CATSSRKAWGTGSEQYF
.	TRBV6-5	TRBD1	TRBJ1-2	TGTGCCAGCGTGACAGGGAACTATGGCTACACCTTC	CASVTGNYGYTF
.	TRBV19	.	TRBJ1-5	TGTGCCAGTGCCAGGGGATTCGGTCAGCCCCAGCATTTT	CASARGFGQPQHF
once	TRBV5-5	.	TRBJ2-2	TGTGCCAGCAGCTACAGGCCCGGCGGGACCCGGGAGCTGTTTTTT	CASSYRPGGTRELFF
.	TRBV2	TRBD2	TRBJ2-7	TGTGCCAGCAGTCGGAGGACTAGCGGGGCTGGGCCGCGCTACGAGCAGTACTTC	CASSRRTSGAGPRYEQYF
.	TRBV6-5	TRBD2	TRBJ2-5	TGTGCCAGCAGTTACTCCCCAGCGGGAGGCGGAGAGACCCAGTACTTC	CASSYSPAGGGETQYF
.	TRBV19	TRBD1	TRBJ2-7	TGTGCCAGTAGTCGGACAGGGTTTGATGACTACGAGCAGTACTTC	CASSRTGFDDYEQYF
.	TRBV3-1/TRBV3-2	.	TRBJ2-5	TGTGCCAGCAGCCAAGTCTGGCTAGCAGAGACCCAGTACTTC	CASSQVWLAETQYF
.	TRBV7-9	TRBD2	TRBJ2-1	TGTGCCAGCAGCCCCCCTCTTCGGGCGGGAGGGAACAATGAGCAGTTCTTC	CASSPPLRAGGNNEQFF
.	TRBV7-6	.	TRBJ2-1	TGTGCCAGCAGCTTACGGGTGCGGGACAGCTCCTACAATGAGCAGTTCTTC	CASSLRVRDSSYNEQFF
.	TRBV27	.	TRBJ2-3	TGTGCCAGCGGTCTGCGGAGCACAGATACGCAGTATTTT	CASGLRSTDTQYF
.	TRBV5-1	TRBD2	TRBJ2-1	TGCGCCAGCAGCTTGGTTCCAGCGGGGGGAGGGAGGTTCGATGAGCAGTTCTTC	CASSLVPAGGGRFDEQFF
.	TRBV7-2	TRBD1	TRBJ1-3	TGTGCCAGCAGCTTAGAACCCCCAGGGGGCAGTTCTGGAAACACCATATATTTT	CASSLEPPGGSSGNTIYF
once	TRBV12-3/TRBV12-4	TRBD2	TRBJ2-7	TGTGCCGGCCTGGGACTAGCTACCTACGAGCAGTACTTC	CAGLGLATYEQYF
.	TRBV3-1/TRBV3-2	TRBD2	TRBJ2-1	TGTGCCAGCAGCCAAGATCCCGGCCTAGCGGCATACAATGAGCAGTTCTTC	CASSQDPGLAAYNEQFF
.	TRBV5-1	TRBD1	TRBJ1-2	TGCGCCAGCAGCTTGGCTGACAGGGAGGTCGATGGCTACACCTTC	CASSLADREVDGYTF
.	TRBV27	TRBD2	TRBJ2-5	TGTGCCAGCAGTCGGACTAGCTGGGAGACCCAGTACTTC	CASSRTSWETQYF
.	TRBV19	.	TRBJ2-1	TGTGCCAGTAGTATTGGTCTAGCCGATTACAATGAGCAGTTCTTC	CASSIGLADYNEQFF
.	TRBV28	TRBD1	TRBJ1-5	TGTGCCAGCAGTTTTCCAGGCGAGGCTCGGGCAGGGGGTCAGCATTTT	CASSFPGEARAGGQHF
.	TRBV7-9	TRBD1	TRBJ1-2	TGTGCCAGCAGCTCCCCCCTAGGGGGCAGGGGCTATGGCTACACCTTC	CASSSPLGGRGYGYTF
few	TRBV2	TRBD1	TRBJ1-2	TGTGCCAGCAGTTTCGGGACAGGTGGAGGGTTCGATGGCTACACCTTC	CASSFGTGGGFDGYTF
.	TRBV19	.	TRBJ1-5	TGTGCCAGTAGTATCGAAACGGTCCTACCGGGGCAGCCCCAGCATTTT	CASSIETVLPGQPQHF